These 3 T cell receptor beta chains originate from one sample sequenced in a study of cytomegalovirus exposure and HLA in healthy donors. The table came from immunoSEQ multiplex PCR; TCRdb's copy has only in-frame clones and leaves some out. The sample holds approximately 59,000 clones, around 93% seen once. Material for sequencing was PBMCs. The source is a woman aged 18-29 years in good health and CMV-seropositive.

The V and J genes are TRBV15 and TRBJ2-1, with 15 bases fitting TRBD2. The CDR3 loop spans 16 amino acids. Trimming removed 5 bases from V and 1 base from J; junction bases left unmatched: 0. Germline CDR1 reads LNHNV; CDR2 reads YYDKDF (reference sequence). CDR3 amino acids: CATSGTSGGSYNEQFF. The DNA of the CDR3 is TGTGCCACCAGCGGGACTAGCGGGGGGTCCTACAATGAGCAGTTCTTC.

This chain joins TRBV2 and TRBJ1-2; the D gene is possibly TRBD1 (6 bases). The V gene's germline CDR1 is SNHLY and CDR2 FYNNEI. The CDR3 sequence is 15 residues long. Trimming stripped 3 bases from V and 2 bases from J, with 13 bases between. The CDR3 loop is CASSDGGPFNYGYTF. The CDR3 DNA follows: TGTGCCAGCAGTGACGGGGGGCCCTTCAACTATGGCTACACCTTC.

Only a few counts were recorded for this clone. V gene TRBV2 combines with J gene TRBJ1-5, with D possibly TRBD1 on 6 matching bases. Germline assignment: CDR1 SNHLY and CDR2 FYNNEI. The CDR3 is 12 amino acids. Between the trimmed V and J ends, which lost 4 bases and 15 bases, there was a span of 16 bases. The CDR3 is CASSAGDNRGHF. CDR3 bases: TGTGCCAGCAGTGCCGGGGACAACCGCGGGCATTTT.